The rows below give T cell receptor beta chains drawn from one sample of a study of Graves' ophthalmopathy and Graves' hyperthyroidism. TCRdb reanalysed the multiplex PCR reads using MiXCR and keeps one entry per CDR3 protein. The data contain 350,000 to 400,000 distinct CDR3 sequences, around 18% of them singletons. Sequences were obtained from peripheral blood. Source of these receptors: a woman aged 18-29 years with Graves' ophthalmopathy. CDR3s include the opening cysteine and the closing phenylalanine or tryptophan. A D gene is named only where the DNA matches it firmly. Some rows have no size entry. The others give once, few or many, or a class for an expanded clone.

TRBV6-1	many	TRBJ1-2	-	TGTGCCAGCAGGGATCGCCTTCAGGGGATCTATGGCTACACCTTC	CASRDRLQGIYGYTF
TRBV11-1	many	TRBJ1-2	TRBD1	TGTGCCAGCCTCAGGGGGTCCACCCCGAAGGACTATGGCTACACCTTC	CASLRGSTPKDYGYTF
TRBV11-2	many	TRBJ2-7	TRBD1	TGTGCCAGCGGTATGGGACAGGTCTACGAGCAGTACTTC	CASGMGQVYEQYF
TRBV20-1	few	TRBJ2-7	-	TGCAGTGCCCCGATCGCGCATTCCTACGAGCAGTACTTC	CSAPIAHSYEQYF
TRBV24-1	few	TRBJ2-7	TRBD2	TGTGCCACCAGTGAATCGACTAGCGGGAGGGCGGGAGAGCAGTACTTC	CATSESTSGRAGEQYF
TRBV12-3/TRBV12-4	-	TRBJ1-1	-	TGTGCCAGCAGCCCCACAACCGGTAGTACTGAAGCTTTCTTT	CASSPTTGSTEAFF
TRBV28	many	TRBJ1-5	-	TGTGCCACCGCCGGGACAAGGAATCAGCCCCAGCATTTT	CATAGTRNQPQHF
TRBV2	-	TRBJ2-2	TRBD1	TGTGCCAGCAGTAAATCGGGACAGGACCTCGGGGAGCTGTTTTTT	CASSKSGQDLGELFF
TRBV30	many	TRBJ2-6	-	TGTGCCTGCCCATTCTCACACTCTGGGGCCAACGTCCTGACTTTC	CACPFSHSGANVLTF
TRBV3-1	many	TRBJ1-1	TRBD1	TGTGCCAGCAGCCAAGGGCGACAGGGCACTGAAGCTTTCTTT	CASSQGRQGTEAFF
TRBV20-1	many	TRBJ2-5	-	TGCAGTGCTCCGGGACGGGGCGGCCTCAAACAAGAGACCCAGTACTTC	CSAPGRGGLKQETQYF
TRBV27	-	TRBJ2-5	-	TGTGCCAGCAGTCCACTCGGGACTCTAAAAGAGACCCAGTACTTC	CASSPLGTLKETQYF
TRBV4-1	many	TRBJ2-7	-	TGCGCCAGCAGCCAAGAGGTGCGTGACAGCTACGAGCAGTACTTC	CASSQEVRDSYEQYF
TRBV19	once	TRBJ2-7	TRBD1	TGTGCCAGTAGTACTCTTTCGGGACAGGGTCTCTACGAGCAGTACTTC	CASSTLSGQGLYEQYF
TRBV12-3/TRBV12-4	-	TRBJ1-6	-	TGTGCCAGCAGTCCGCGGTGGAGGCAGGGCGGATCACCCCTCCACTTT	CASSPRWRQGGSPLHF